This TCR beta chain is drawn from a study of T cells in localized non-small cell lung cancer. General observations from the study: Highest T cell clonality was seen in uninvolved adjacent lung, surpassing that measured in tumor.

Sequencing used immunoSEQ multiplex PCR; TCRdb keeps in-frame clones, though not all of them. The repertoire has approximately 41,000 clones, 70% to 90% of them found once; the top ten carry approximately 6.4%. Trimming took off 2 bases at V and 7 bases at J, with 6 bases between the two ends. This CDR3 has 13 residues. The V gene's germline CDR1 is MNHNS and CDR2 SASEGT. A remark on this clone: Its antigen is currently unknown.

The clonotype was recovered from a woman aged 18 to 55 with stage III lung adenocarcinoma. The chain links TRBV6-1 to TRBJ1-6; D is uncertain. The sample consisted of peripheral blood, taken before any cancer treatment. Here the CDR3 DNA reads TGTGCCAGCAGTGAAAGTCGGAATTCACCCCTCCACTTT. Its protein is CASSESRNSPLHF.